This T cell receptor beta chain was documented in a study of blood T cell repertoires in COVID-19. Study-wide context: Specimens from acute and convalescent COVID-19 originated in the United States, Italy and Spain. T cells, B-cell-depleted T cells, or PBMCs provided the cDNA or gDNA that served as material.

This clone was seen just once. In the study's own analysis: How many nucleated cells were present was estimated from reference gene primer amplification. Using immunoSEQ multiplex PCR, the repertoire was profiled, and TCRdb retains in-frame clones only, with some absent. The DNA was the basis for D and trimming; V, J and clone size are from that table. The sample shows 190,000 or so clones, around four fifths of them seen only once. The length of the CDR3 is 14 residues. Germline loops: CDR1 SQVTM, CDR2 ANQGSEA. V lost 3 bases to trimming and J lost 4 bases, with 15 bases between them. This receptor was identified in a man in his sixties with COVID-19, enrolled during active disease. The V and J genes are TRBV29-1 and TRBJ1-2; D possibly corresponds to TRBD1 (6 bases). Material: peripheral blood. CDR3 bases: TGCAGCGTTGATCTGGGGGGGCGCAGCTATGGCTACACCTTC. This gives the protein CSVDLGGRSYGYTF.